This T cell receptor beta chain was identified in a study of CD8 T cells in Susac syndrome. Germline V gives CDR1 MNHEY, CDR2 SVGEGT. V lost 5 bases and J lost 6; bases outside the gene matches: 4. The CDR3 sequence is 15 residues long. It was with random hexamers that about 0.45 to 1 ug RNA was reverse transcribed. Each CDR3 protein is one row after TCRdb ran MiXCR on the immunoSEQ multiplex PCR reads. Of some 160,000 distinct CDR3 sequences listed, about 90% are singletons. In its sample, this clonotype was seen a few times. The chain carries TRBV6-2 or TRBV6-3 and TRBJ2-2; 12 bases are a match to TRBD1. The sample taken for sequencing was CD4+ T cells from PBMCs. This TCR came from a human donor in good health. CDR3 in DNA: TGTGCCAGCAGTCCGGGACAGGGGGCTGCCGGGGAGCTGTTTTTT. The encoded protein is CASSPGQGAAGELFF.